These T cell receptor beta chains were read from a single sample in a study of response to subunit inactivated influenza vaccine. One entry per CDR3 protein results from TCRdb running MiXCR on the RT-PCR reads. The sample has 700,000 to 900,000 distinct CDR3 sequences, roughly 20% seen once. The specimen was PBMCs from blood, collected 5 days after vaccination. These receptors all come from a man aged 50-59 years who received an inactivated influenza vaccine. Each CDR3 is given with its conserved first and last residue. The D gene is left open where the match is weak. The size of a clone is reported for some rows only, either as once, few or many, or as a class for expanded clones.

abundance: -; v_gene: TRBV18; d_gene: TRBD1; j_gene: TRBJ2-3; CDR3nt: TGTGCCAGCTCACCTACACACAGGGGCAGCACAGATACGCAGTATTTT; CDR3aa: CASSPTHRGSTDTQYF
abundance: -; v_gene: TRBV12-3/TRBV12-4; d_gene: TRBD1; j_gene: TRBJ1-1; CDR3nt: TGTGCCAGTCGGGACAGTTCCATGAACACTGAAGCTTTCTTT; CDR3aa: CASRDSSMNTEAFF
abundance: -; v_gene: TRBV2; d_gene: -; j_gene: TRBJ2-1; CDR3nt: TGTGCCAGCAGTCCGCGTGGGCTAGATGAGCAGTTCTTC; CDR3aa: CASSPRGLDEQFF
abundance: -; v_gene: TRBV3-1; d_gene: TRBD1; j_gene: TRBJ1-1; CDR3nt: TGTGCCAGCAGCCGCCGGACAGGGGGTCTTACTGAAGCTTTCTTT; CDR3aa: CASSRRTGGLTEAFF
abundance: many; v_gene: TRBV12-3/TRBV12-4; d_gene: -; j_gene: TRBJ2-2; CDR3nt: TGTGCCAGCAGTCGAGGACAGACCGGGGAGCTGTTTTTT; CDR3aa: CASSRGQTGELFF
abundance: -; v_gene: TRBV12-3/TRBV12-4; d_gene: -; j_gene: TRBJ2-2; CDR3nt: TGTGCCAGCAGTTTAGAACTAGTTCTAACCGGGGAGCTGTTTTTT; CDR3aa: CASSLELVLTGELFF
abundance: few; v_gene: TRBV19; d_gene: -; j_gene: TRBJ2-3; CDR3nt: TGTGCCAGTAGTATTTGGTCGGGAGCCACAGATACGCAGTATTTT; CDR3aa: CASSIWSGATDTQYF
abundance: -; v_gene: TRBV18; d_gene: -; j_gene: TRBJ2-1; CDR3nt: TGTGCCAGCTCACCCAAAGGGACCTACAATGAGCAGTTCTTC; CDR3aa: CASSPKGTYNEQFF
abundance: -; v_gene: TRBV5-1; d_gene: TRBD1; j_gene: TRBJ1-1; CDR3nt: TGCGCCAGCAGCTTCTCGCCAGGGGGTTCGAACACTGAAGCTTTCTTT; CDR3aa: CASSFSPGGSNTEAFF
abundance: -; v_gene: TRBV7-2; d_gene: TRBD1; j_gene: TRBJ2-7; CDR3nt: TGTGCCAGCAGCTTTACCGGGACAGGCTTTTACGAGCAGTACTTC; CDR3aa: CASSFTGTGFYEQYF
abundance: -; v_gene: TRBV7-3; d_gene: -; j_gene: TRBJ1-6; CDR3nt: TGTGCCAGCAGCTTAACGTCCGGCTCACCCCTCCACTTT; CDR3aa: CASSLTSGSPLHF
abundance: few; v_gene: TRBV5-6; d_gene: -; j_gene: TRBJ2-3; CDR3nt: TGTGCCAGCAGCTCACCCCCGTTGTGGTCAGGGTGGACAGATACGCAGTATTTT; CDR3aa: CASSSPPLWSGWTDTQYF
abundance: -; v_gene: TRBV24-1; d_gene: TRBD1; j_gene: TRBJ2-7; CDR3nt: TGTGCCACCAGTGATAGCCCCGGGACAGGGTCCGAGCAGTACTTC; CDR3aa: CATSDSPGTGSEQYF